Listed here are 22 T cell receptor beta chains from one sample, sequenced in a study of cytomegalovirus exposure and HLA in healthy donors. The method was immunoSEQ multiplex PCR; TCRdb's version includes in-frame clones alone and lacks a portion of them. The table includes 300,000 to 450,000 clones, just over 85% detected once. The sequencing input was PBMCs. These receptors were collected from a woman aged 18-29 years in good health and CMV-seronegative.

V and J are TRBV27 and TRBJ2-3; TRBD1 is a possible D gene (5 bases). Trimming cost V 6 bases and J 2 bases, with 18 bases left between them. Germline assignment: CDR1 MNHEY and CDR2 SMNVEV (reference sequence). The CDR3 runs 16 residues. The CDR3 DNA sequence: TGTGCCAGCAGGCCCCTCAGGGTATCCCCCACAGATACGCAGTATTTT. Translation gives CASRPLRVSPTDTQYF.

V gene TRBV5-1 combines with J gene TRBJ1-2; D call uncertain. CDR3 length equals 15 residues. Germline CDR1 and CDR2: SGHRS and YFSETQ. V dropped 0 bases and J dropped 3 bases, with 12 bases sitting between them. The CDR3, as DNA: TGCGCCAGCAGCTTGGAAGGCGGAGTGGACTATGGCTACACCTTC. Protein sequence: CASSLEGGVDYGYTF.

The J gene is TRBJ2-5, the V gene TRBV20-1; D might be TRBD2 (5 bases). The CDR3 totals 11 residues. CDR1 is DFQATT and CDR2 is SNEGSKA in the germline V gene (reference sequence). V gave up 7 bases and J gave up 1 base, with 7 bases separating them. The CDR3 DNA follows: TGCAGTGGTGGACTCCAAGAGACCCAGTACTTC. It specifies CSGGLQETQYF.

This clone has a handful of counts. CDR3 DNA: TGTGCCAGCAGCAACACCAGGGGGGCTGGCGTAGGCTACACCTTC. Translating it yields CASSNTRGAGVGYTF. This rearrangement joins TRBV27 to TRBJ1-2; 7 bases line up with TRBD1. The germline V gene has CDR1 MNHEY and CDR2 SMNVEV (reference sequence). This CDR3 spans 15 amino acids. Germline trimming cut 6 bases from V and 8 bases from J; bases unmatched to any gene: 15.

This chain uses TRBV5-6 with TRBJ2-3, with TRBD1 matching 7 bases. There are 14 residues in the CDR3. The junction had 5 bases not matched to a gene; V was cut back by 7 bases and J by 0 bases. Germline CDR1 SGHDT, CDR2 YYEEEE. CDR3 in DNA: TGTGCCAGCCTAAGGGGGCCTAGCACAGATACGCAGTATTTT. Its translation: CASLRGPSTDTQYF.

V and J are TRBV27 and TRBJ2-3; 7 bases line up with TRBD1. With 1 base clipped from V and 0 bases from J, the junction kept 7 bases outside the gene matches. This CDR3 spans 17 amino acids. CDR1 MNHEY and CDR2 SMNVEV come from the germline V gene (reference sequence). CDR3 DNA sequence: TGTGCCAGCAGTTTATACGGACGACAGGGAAGCACAGATACGCAGTATTTT. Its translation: CASSLYGRQGSTDTQYF.

CDR3 amino acids: CASSLAGVSEQYF. CDR3 DNA sequence: TGTGCCAGCAGTCTAGCGGGAGTAAGCGAGCAGTACTTC. The chain links TRBV27 to TRBJ2-7; 10 bases match TRBD2. J lost 6 bases, V lost 5 bases, and 4 bases had no gene match. This CDR3 region has 13 residues. CDR1 MNHEY and CDR2 SMNVEV come from the germline V gene (reference sequence).

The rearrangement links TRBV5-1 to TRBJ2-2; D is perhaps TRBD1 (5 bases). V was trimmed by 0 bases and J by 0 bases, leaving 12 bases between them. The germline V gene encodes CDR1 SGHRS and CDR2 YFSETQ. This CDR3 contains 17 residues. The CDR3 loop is CASSLDIRVANTGELFF. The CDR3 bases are TGCGCCAGCAGCTTGGATATCAGGGTCGCGAACACCGGGGAGCTGTTTTTT.

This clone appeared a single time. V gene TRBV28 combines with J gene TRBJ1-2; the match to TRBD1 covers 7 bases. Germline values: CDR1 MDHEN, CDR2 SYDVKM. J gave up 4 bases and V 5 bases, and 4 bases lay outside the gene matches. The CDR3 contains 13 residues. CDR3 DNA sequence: TGTGCCAGCAGTGACAGGGTTGTCTATGGCTACACCTTC. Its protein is CASSDRVVYGYTF.

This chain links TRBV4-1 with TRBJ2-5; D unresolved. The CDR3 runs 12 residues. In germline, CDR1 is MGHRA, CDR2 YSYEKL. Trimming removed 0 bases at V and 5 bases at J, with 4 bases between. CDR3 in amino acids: CASSQDSETQYF. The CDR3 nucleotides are TGCGCCAGCAGCCAAGATTCTGAGACCCAGTACTTC.

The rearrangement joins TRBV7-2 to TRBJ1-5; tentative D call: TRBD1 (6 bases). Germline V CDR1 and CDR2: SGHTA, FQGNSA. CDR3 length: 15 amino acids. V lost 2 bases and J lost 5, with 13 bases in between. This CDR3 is CASSLSGTPDQPQHF. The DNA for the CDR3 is TGTGCCAGCAGCTTAAGTGGGACACCGGATCAGCCCCAGCATTTT.

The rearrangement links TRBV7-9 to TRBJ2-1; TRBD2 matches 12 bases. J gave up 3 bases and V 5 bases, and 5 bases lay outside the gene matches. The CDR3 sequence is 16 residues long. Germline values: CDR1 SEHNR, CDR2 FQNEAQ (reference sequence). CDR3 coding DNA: TGTGCCAGCAGCGACGGGACTAGCGGGTTCTACAATGAGCAGTTCTTC. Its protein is CASSDGTSGFYNEQFF.

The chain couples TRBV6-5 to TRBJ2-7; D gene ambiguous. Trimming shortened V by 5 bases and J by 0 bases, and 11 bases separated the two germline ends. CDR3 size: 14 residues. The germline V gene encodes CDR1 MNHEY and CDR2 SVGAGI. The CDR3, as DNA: TGTGCCAGCAGTCGTTCGGTAAGCTCCTACGAGCAGTACTTC. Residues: CASSRSVSSYEQYF.

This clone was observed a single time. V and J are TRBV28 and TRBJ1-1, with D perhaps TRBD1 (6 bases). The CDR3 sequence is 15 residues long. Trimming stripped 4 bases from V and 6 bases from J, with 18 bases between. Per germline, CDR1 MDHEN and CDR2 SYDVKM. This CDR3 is CASSSETGYHPEAFF. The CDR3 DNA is TGTGCCAGCAGTTCAGAAACAGGGTATCATCCTGAAGCTTTCTTT.

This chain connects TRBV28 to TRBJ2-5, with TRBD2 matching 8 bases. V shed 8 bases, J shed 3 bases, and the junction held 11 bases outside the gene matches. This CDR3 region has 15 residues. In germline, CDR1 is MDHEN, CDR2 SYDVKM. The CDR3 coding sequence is TGTGCCAGCCTAAAACGGACAGCGGGAGAAGAGACCCAGTACTTC. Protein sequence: CASLKRTAGEETQYF.

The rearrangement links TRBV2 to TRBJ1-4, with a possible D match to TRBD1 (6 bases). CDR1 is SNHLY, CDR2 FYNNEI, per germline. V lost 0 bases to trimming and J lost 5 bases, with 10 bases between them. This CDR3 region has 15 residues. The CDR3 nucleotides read TGTGCCAGCAGTGAAGCTGGGACACCGAATGAAAAACTGTTTTTT. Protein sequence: CASSEAGTPNEKLFF.

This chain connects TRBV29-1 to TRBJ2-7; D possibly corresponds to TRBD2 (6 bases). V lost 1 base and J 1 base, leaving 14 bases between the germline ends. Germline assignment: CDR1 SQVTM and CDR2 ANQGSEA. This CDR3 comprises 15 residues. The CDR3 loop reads CSVEGGTAESYEQYF. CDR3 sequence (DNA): TGCAGCGTTGAAGGGGGGACTGCCGAATCCTACGAGCAGTACTTC.

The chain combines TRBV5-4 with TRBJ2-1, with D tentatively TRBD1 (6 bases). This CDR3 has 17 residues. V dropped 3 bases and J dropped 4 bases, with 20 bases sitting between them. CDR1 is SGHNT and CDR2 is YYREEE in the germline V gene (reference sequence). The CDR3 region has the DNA TGTGCCAGCAGCTGGGGTGGGCAGGGGATGTTTTACAATGAGCAGTTCTTC. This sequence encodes CASSWGGQGMFYNEQFF.

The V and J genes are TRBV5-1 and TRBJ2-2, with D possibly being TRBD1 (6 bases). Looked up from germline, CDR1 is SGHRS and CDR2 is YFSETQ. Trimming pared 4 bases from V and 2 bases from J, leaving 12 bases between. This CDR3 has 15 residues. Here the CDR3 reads CASSRDRPNTGELFF. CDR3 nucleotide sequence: TGCGCCAGCAGCAGAGACAGGCCTAACACCGGGGAGCTGTTTTTT.

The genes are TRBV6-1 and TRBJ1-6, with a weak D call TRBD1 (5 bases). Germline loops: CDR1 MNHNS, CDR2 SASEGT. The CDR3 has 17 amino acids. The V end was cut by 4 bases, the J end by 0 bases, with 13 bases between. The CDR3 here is CASSGKAGGSYNSPLHF. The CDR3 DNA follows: TGTGCCAGCAGTGGGAAGGCCGGGGGCTCCTATAATTCACCCCTCCACTTT.

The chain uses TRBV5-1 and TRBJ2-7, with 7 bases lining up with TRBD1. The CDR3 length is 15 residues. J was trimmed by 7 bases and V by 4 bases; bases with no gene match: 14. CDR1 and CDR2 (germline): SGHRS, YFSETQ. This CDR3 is CASSPVVRSGGEQYF. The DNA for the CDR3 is TGCGCCAGCAGCCCCGTCGTTCGTTCAGGGGGTGAGCAGTACTTC.

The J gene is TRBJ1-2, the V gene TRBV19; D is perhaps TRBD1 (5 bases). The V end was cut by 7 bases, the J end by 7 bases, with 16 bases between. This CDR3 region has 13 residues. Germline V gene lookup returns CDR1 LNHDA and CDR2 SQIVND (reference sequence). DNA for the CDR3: TGTGCCAGTAAATTCCAGGGAATCTTTGGCTACACCTTC. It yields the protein CASKFQGIFGYTF.